These T cell receptor beta chains were read from a single sample in a study of cytomegalovirus exposure and HLA in healthy donors. Assay: immunoSEQ multiplex PCR; the TCRdb copy retains only in-frame clones and omits some. The profile shows around 62,000 clones, roughly 91% of them singletons. Sequencing was performed on PBMCs. Every receptor here comes from a young woman in good health and CMV-seronegative. The CDR3 runs from the conserved cysteine through the conserved F or W. The D gene is left open where the match is weak. Size is omitted from some rows. Given values are once, few, many or a class for expanded clones.

TRBV5-1	-	13	-	TRBJ1-4	CASSLVGGEKLFF	TGCGCCAGCAGCTTGGTGGGAGGTGAAAAACTGTTTTTT
TRBV2	once	15	TRBD1	TRBJ1-2	CASSPTGDYAYGYTF	TGTGCCAGCAGTCCAACAGGGGATTACGCCTATGGCTACACCTTC
TRBV5-6	-	15	-	TRBJ2-7	CASSRRRTATYEQYF	TGTGCCAGCAGCCGAAGGAGGACAGCTACCTACGAGCAGTACTTC
TRBV10-3	-	13	TRBD1	TRBJ1-3	CAISPGQGNTIYF	TGTGCCATCAGTCCGGGACAGGGAAACACCATATATTTT
TRBV29-1	-	14	-	TRBJ2-1	CSVEDRRGLSEQFF	TGCAGCGTTGAAGACCGGCGGGGGCTCAGTGAGCAGTTCTTC
TRBV6-1	-	12	-	TRBJ1-2	CAGRTVNYGYTF	TGTGCCGGGCGGACAGTCAACTATGGCTACACCTTC
TRBV19	-	16	-	TRBJ2-7	CASTPSDWNRGYEQYF	TGTGCCAGTACCCCGTCCGACTGGAATAGAGGGTACGAGCAGTACTTC
TRBV9	-	15	TRBD1	TRBJ1-4	CASSGGTGGGEKLFF	TGTGCCAGCAGCGGGGGGACAGGGGGAGGTGAAAAACTGTTTTTT
TRBV2	few	12	TRBD1	TRBJ2-7	CASSNDRGEQYF	TGTGCCAGCAGCAACGACAGGGGCGAGCAGTACTTC
TRBV28	-	14	-	TRBJ2-7	CASTLAGETYEQYF	TGTGCCAGCACCCTAGCAGGGGAAACCTACGAGCAGTACTTC
TRBV6-1	-	15	TRBD1	TRBJ2-7	CASSHTGGSSYEQYF	TGTGCCAGCAGCCATACAGGGGGCAGCTCCTACGAGCAGTACTTC
TRBV27	-	14	-	TRBJ2-7	CASSLSGGLREQYF	TGTGCCAGCAGTTTATCAGGGGGATTAAGGGAGCAGTACTTC
TRBV30	-	15	TRBD1	TRBJ2-1	CAWSDTDRGHYEQFF	TGTGCCTGGAGCGATACCGACAGGGGTCACTATGAGCAGTTCTTC
TRBV13	-	15	TRBD1	TRBJ1-1	CASSLSGQGNTEAFF	TGTGCCAGCAGCTTATCCGGACAGGGAAACACTGAAGCTTTCTTT
TRBV27	-	13	-	TRBJ2-5	CASGLQGWETQYF	TGTGCCAGCGGTCTGCAGGGTTGGGAGACCCAGTACTTC
TRBV13	-	16	TRBD2	TRBJ2-3	CASSLRLAARTDTQYF	TGTGCCAGCAGCTTAAGACTAGCGGCCCGCACAGATACGCAGTATTTT
TRBV28	-	18	TRBD2	TRBJ2-3	CASSPSGGFSLSTDTQYF	TGTGCCAGCAGCCCCAGCGGGGGTTTCTCCCTTAGCACAGATACGCAGTATTTT
TRBV7-7	-	15	-	TRBJ2-2	CASSSEGAFSGELFF	TGTGCCAGCAGCTCCGAGGGAGCCTTCTCCGGGGAGCTGTTTTTT
TRBV7-2	few	19	TRBD1	TRBJ2-7	CASSLVGRTEGQGYYEQYF	TGTGCCAGCAGCTTAGTGGGGCGGACGGAGGGACAGGGGTACTACGAGCAGTACTTC
TRBV9	few	16	TRBD1	TRBJ2-5	CASSVGEGQGVETQYF	TGTGCCAGCAGCGTTGGTGAGGGACAGGGGGTGGAGACCCAGTACTTC
TRBV19	-	20	TRBD2	TRBJ2-3	CASSPRRRGTSGRASDTQYF	TGTGCCAGTAGTCCACGCCGCAGGGGGACTAGCGGGAGAGCCTCAGATACGCAGTATTTT
TRBV5-1	-	15	TRBD1	TRBJ1-1	CASSEGQGLHTEAFF	TGCGCCAGCAGCGAAGGACAGGGGCTGCACACTGAAGCTTTCTTT
TRBV5-1	-	13	-	TRBJ2-7	CASSLETKREQYF	TGCGCCAGCAGCTTAGAGACAAAAAGGGAGCAGTACTTC
TRBV11-1	-	18	TRBD2	TRBJ2-3	CASSKHPLTSGRDRAQYF	TGTGCCAGCAGCAAACACCCACTAACTAGCGGGAGGGACAGGGCGCAGTATTTT
TRBV7-9	-	13	TRBD1	TRBJ1-1	CASSLQGDTEAFF	TGTGCCAGCAGCCTTCAGGGGGACACTGAAGCTTTCTTT
TRBV29-1	-	13	-	TRBJ2-5	CSVAGTQQETQYF	TGCAGCGTTGCCGGGACACAACAAGAGACCCAGTACTTC
TRBV28	-	16	TRBD2	TRBJ2-2	CASRNLAGGVTGELFF	TGTGCCAGCAGGAATCTAGCGGGAGGGGTCACCGGGGAGCTGTTTTTT
TRBV27	few	11	-	TRBJ1-5	CASRSGNAQHF	TGTGCCAGCAGGTCCGGGAACGCCCAGCATTTT
TRBV30	-	11	-	TRBJ1-1	CAWSVRGSAFF	TGTGCCTGGAGTGTACGGGGATCGGCTTTCTTT
TRBV5-5	-	14	-	TRBJ2-1	CASRRGGGYNEQFF	TGTGCCAGCAGGAGGGGGGGCGGTTACAATGAGCAGTTCTTC
TRBV5-5	-	14	-	TRBJ1-2	CASSLGAGDLGYTF	TGTGCCAGCAGCTTGGGGGCGGGGGATCTTGGCTACACCTTC